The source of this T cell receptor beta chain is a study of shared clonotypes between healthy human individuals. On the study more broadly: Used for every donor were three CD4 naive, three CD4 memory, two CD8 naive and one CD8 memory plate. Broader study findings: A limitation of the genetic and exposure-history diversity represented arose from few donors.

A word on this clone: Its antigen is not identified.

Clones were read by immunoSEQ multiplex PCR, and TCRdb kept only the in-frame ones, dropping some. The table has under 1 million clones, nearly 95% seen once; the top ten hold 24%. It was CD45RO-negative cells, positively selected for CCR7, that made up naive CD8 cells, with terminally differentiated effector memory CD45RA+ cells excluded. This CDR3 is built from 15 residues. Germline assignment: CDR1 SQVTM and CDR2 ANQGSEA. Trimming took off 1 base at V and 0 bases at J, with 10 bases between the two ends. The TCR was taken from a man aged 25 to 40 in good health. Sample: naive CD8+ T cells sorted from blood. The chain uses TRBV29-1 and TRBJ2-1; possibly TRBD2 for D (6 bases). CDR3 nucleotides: TGCAGCGTTGAAGGCGGGGTAGCCTCCTACAATGAGCAGTTCTTC. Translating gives CSVEGGVASYNEQFF.